The 14 T cell receptor beta chains presented below share a single source sample, sequenced in a study of cytomegalovirus exposure and HLA in healthy donors. Researchers ran the PCR with 60 Vbeta and 13 Jbeta primers. Measured with immunoSEQ multiplex PCR; TCRdb has only the in-frame clones, and not every one. Counted here are 120,000 to 150,000 clones, roughly 80% occurring once; the ten biggest clones make up roughly 4.3%. The sample taken for sequencing was PBMCs. Receptor source: a woman aged 40 to 55 in good health and CMV-seropositive.

This clone was counted once. The chain has TRBV11-2 and TRBJ2-7; 9 nucleotides line up with TRBD2. The CDR3 length is 15 residues. The germline gives CDR1 SGHAT, CDR2 FQNNGV. The ends lost 5 bases at V and 0 bases at J; junction bases unmatched: 5. The CDR3 here is CASSRSGGSSYEQYF. The DNA for the CDR3 is TGTGCCAGCAGCCGTAGCGGGGGTAGCTCCTACGAGCAGTACTTC.

The chain is built from TRBV5-6 and TRBJ1-2; tentatively, D is TRBD1 (5 bases). The germline V and J ends were trimmed by 2 bases and 7 bases, with 12 bases remaining between them. The CDR3 contains 13 residues. Germline CDR1 is SGHDT and CDR2 is YYEEEE. The CDR3 region is CASSFPDSAGYTF. The CDR3 DNA sequence: TGTGCCAGCAGCTTCCCCGACAGTGCTGGCTACACCTTC.

The gene calls are TRBV10-3 and TRBJ2-1; 10 bases fit TRBD1. The CDR3 has 15 amino acids. Losses at the gene ends were 6 bases for V and 6 bases for J; bases not matched to a gene: 8. The germline V gene has CDR1 ENHRY and CDR2 SYGVKD. CDR3 DNA sequence: TGTGCCATCAGCGCGACAGGGGGCATATCCAATGAGCAGTTCTTC. Residues: CAISATGGISNEQFF.

In its sample, this clone was seen a few times. The chain couples TRBV7-9 to TRBJ2-5; 7 bases agree with TRBD1. The germline V gene encodes CDR1 SEHNR and CDR2 FQNEAQ (reference sequence). The CDR3 extends over 17 amino acids. Germline trimming cut 1 base from V and 0 bases from J; bases unmatched to any gene: 8. The CDR3 loop reads CASSLVRGNSYQETQYF. DNA for the CDR3: TGTGCCAGCAGCTTAGTCAGGGGGAACAGCTACCAAGAGACCCAGTACTTC.

The CDR3 DNA reads TGCGCCAGCAGCTTTACGAGCGGGAGGGCTGGGGAGCAGTTCTTC. Its protein product is CASSFTSGRAGEQFF. The chain couples TRBV5-1 to TRBJ2-1, with 10 bases lining up with TRBD2. The germline V gene encodes CDR1 SGHRS and CDR2 YFSETQ. The CDR3 is 15 residues long. V trimming: 2 bases; J trimming: 10 bases; junction bases outside the gene matches: 9.

V is TRBV29-1 and J is TRBJ2-7; D is possibly TRBD1 (5 bases). V was cut by 2 bases and J by 0 bases, with 11 bases left in between. The CDR3 extends over 14 amino acids. The germline V gene encodes CDR1 SQVTM and CDR2 ANQGSEA. CDR3 nucleotide sequence: TGCAGCGTTGAAAGGCAGGGAAGCTCCTACGAGCAGTACTTC. This sequence encodes CSVERQGSSYEQYF.

The gene calls are TRBV28 and TRBJ2-3, with 8 bases identical to TRBD1. Germline loops: CDR1 MDHEN, CDR2 SYDVKM. V lost 7 bases to trimming and J lost 2 bases; unmatched junction nucleotides: 8. CDR3 length: 15 amino acids. The CDR3 sequence is CASNGQGWVTDTQYF. The CDR3 DNA sequence: TGTGCCAGCAATGGACAGGGTTGGGTCACAGATACGCAGTATTTT.

The chain links TRBV4-1 to TRBJ2-7; 8 positions agree with TRBD2. The length of the CDR3 is 15 residues. The ends lost 3 bases at V and 4 bases at J; junction bases unmatched: 8. Germline V lookup: CDR1 MGHRA, CDR2 YSYEKL. DNA of the CDR3: TGCGCCAGCAGCCAGGGGAGCGGGAGTAGGTACGAGCAGTACTTC. This codes for CASSQGSGSRYEQYF.

This sequence joins TRBV7-9 and TRBJ2-3; 14 bases are shared with TRBD2. Per germline, CDR1 SEHNR and CDR2 FQNEAQ (reference sequence). This CDR3 contains 16 residues. V lost 5 bases and J lost 1; bases outside the gene matches: 2. The CDR3 region is CASSPGLAGGTDTQYF. The CDR3 nucleotides read TGTGCCAGCAGCCCGGGACTAGCGGGGGGCACAGATACGCAGTATTTT. Full variable domain (remainder filled in from reference TRBV7-9 and TRBJ2-3): DTGVSQNPRHKITKRGQNVTFRCDPISEHNRLYWYRQTLGQGPEFLTYFQNEAQLEKSRLLSDRFSAERPKGSFSTLEIQRTEQGDSAMYLCASSPGLAGGTDTQYFGPGTRLTVL.

The rearrangement links TRBV5-1 to TRBJ2-7; 7 nucleotides align to TRBD1. Germline CDR1 reads SGHRS; CDR2 reads YFSETQ. The CDR3 totals 14 residues. Unmatched junction bases numbered 8, after V lost 2 bases and J lost 6 bases. The CDR3 nucleotides read TGCGCCAGCAGCTTCGACAGGGACCTCCGCGAGCAGTACTTC. Translation gives CASSFDRDLREQYF.

This clone was recorded only once. The chain has TRBV30 and TRBJ2-2; maybe TRBD2 (6 bases). The CDR3 has 13 amino acids. Looked up from germline, CDR1 is GTSNPN and CDR2 is SVGIG (reference sequence). The V and J ends lost 4 bases and 5 bases respectively, with 11 bases between them. The CDR3 DNA is TGTGCCTGGACTGGCGGGAATACCGGGGAGCTGTTTTTT. Translation gives CAWTGGNTGELFF.

This CDR3 is CASSGDRRETQYF. The DNA of the CDR3 is TGCGCCAGCAGCGGGGACAGAAGAGAGACCCAGTACTTC. The genes are TRBV5-1 and TRBJ2-5; TRBD1 aligns across 7 bases. There are 13 residues in the CDR3. J was trimmed by 4 bases and V by 4 bases; bases with no gene match: 4. Germline assignment: CDR1 SGHRS and CDR2 YFSETQ.

The rearrangement links TRBV6-6 to TRBJ1-6, with no clear D. V lost 5 bases to trimming and J lost 5 bases, with 10 bases between them. The CDR3 is 14 amino acids. Germline V CDR1 and CDR2: MNHNY, SVGAGI (reference sequence). This CDR3 is CASSPGNNNSPLHF. In nucleotides, the CDR3 is TGTGCCAGCAGTCCGGGGAATAATAATTCACCCCTCCACTTT.

The J gene is TRBJ2-7, the V gene TRBV28; the D is unclear. This CDR3 comprises 14 residues. V lost 2 bases to trimming and J lost 0 bases, with 8 bases between them. Germline CDR1 MDHEN, CDR2 SYDVKM. CDR3 coding DNA: TGTGCCAGCAGTTTAGAAACGGTCTCCTACGAGCAGTACTTC. This translates into CASSLETVSYEQYF.